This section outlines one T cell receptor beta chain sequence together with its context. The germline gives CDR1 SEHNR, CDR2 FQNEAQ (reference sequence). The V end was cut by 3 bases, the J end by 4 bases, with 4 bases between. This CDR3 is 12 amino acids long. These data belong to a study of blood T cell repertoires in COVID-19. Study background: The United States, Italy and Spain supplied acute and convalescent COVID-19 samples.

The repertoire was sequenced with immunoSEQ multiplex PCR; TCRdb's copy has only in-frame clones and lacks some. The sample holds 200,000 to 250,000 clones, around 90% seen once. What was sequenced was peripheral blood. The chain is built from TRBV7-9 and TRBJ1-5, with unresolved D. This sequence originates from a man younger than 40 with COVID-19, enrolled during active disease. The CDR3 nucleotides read TGTGCCAGCAGCTTCGTAAATCAGCCCCAGCATTTT. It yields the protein CASSFVNQPQHF. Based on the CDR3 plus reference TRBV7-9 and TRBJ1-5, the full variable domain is DTGVSQNPRHKITKRGQNVTFRCDPISEHNRLYWYRQTLGQGPEFLTYFQNEAQLEKSRLLSDRFSAERPKGSFSTLEIQRTEQGDSAMYLCASSFVNQPQHFGDGTRLSIL.